The 12 T cell receptor beta chains listed next were all sequenced from one sample in a study of cytomegalovirus exposure and HLA in healthy donors. Amplification used 60 Vbeta primers and 13 Jbeta primers. Method: immunoSEQ multiplex PCR; TCRdb's copy keeps in-frame clones and lacks some. Recorded here are around 130,000 clones; the top ten clones represent about 1.4%. Sequenced: PBMCs. These receptors all come from a middle-aged woman in good health and CMV-seronegative.

The genes are TRBV7-3 and TRBJ2-1; D is unresolved. The CDR3 spans 15 residues. Germline CDR1 is SGHTA and CDR2 is FQGTGA. Trimming removed 3 bases at V and 0 bases at J, with 9 bases between. The CDR3 coding sequence is TGTGCCAGCAGCTTCCTTCCCAGCTCCTACAATGAGCAGTTCTTC. This gives the protein CASSFLPSSYNEQFF.

The chain has TRBV6-5 and TRBJ2-5, with D tentatively TRBD1 (5 bases). The CDR3 runs 12 residues. Per the germline V gene, CDR1 is MNHEY and CDR2 is SVGAGI. Trimming pared 5 bases from V and 9 bases from J, leaving 13 bases between. In DNA, the CDR3 is TGTGCCAGCAGTAATCTGAAAGGGGCCCAGTACTTC. Encoded protein: CASSNLKGAQYF.

The V gene is TRBV6-4, the J gene TRBJ2-7; tentatively, D is TRBD2 (6 bases). This CDR3 is built from 14 residues. With 8 bases removed from V and 1 base from J, the gap between germline ends came to 15 bases. The V gene's germline CDR1 is MRHNA and CDR2 SNTAGT. As DNA, the CDR3 is TGTGCCAGCTTACTATCAGGGACTTCCTACGAGCAGTACGTC. It codes for CASLLSGTSYEQYV.

The chain carries TRBV19 and TRBJ1-2, with TRBD1 matching over 12 bases. CDR1 LNHDA and CDR2 SQIVND come from the germline V gene (reference sequence). The CDR3 loop spans 15 amino acids. The ends lost 5 bases at V and 8 bases at J; junction bases unmatched: 9. This CDR3 reads CASSARDRGQDGYTF. DNA for the CDR3: TGTGCCAGTAGTGCGCGGGACAGGGGGCAGGACGGCTACACCTTC.

The chain is built from TRBV4-1 and TRBJ1-2, with 9 nucleotides matching TRBD1. In germline, CDR1 is MGHRA, CDR2 YSYEKL. CDR3 length: 15 amino acids. V shed 4 bases and J 4 bases; nucleotides not matched to a gene: 7. Written as DNA, the CDR3 is TGCGCCAGCAGCCTCCCCGGACAGGGGAGCTATGGCTACACCTTC. Its translation is CASSLPGQGSYGYTF.

The chain couples TRBV19 to TRBJ1-2; the D is unclear. V shed 5 bases and J shed 5 bases, with 12 bases lying between them. Germline V gene sequence: CDR1 LNHDA, CDR2 SQIVND (reference sequence). This CDR3 spans 13 amino acids. In DNA, the CDR3 is TGTGCCAGTAGTCCCCCGACAACTTATGGCTACACCTTC. Translated, it gives CASSPPTTYGYTF.

The V call is TRBV5-4, the J call TRBJ1-6; D gene unclear. Germline loops: CDR1 SGHNT, CDR2 YYREEE (reference sequence). CDR3 length equals 14 residues. Deletions cut 0 bases from V and 5 bases from J, with 6 bases between. The CDR3 here is CASSLVADNSPLHF. CDR3 in DNA: TGTGCCAGCAGCTTGGTGGCAGATAATTCACCCCTCCACTTT.

The chain recombines TRBV4-2 with TRBJ1-2; unclear D gene. The V end was cut by 0 bases, the J end by 5 bases, with 19 bases between. The CDR3 is made up of 17 amino acids. Per germline, CDR1 LGHNA and CDR2 YNFKEQ. The CDR3: CASSQDAPTPNPYGYTF. The CDR3 nucleotides read TGTGCCAGCAGCCAAGATGCCCCGACTCCCAACCCTTATGGCTACACCTTC.

The chain uses TRBV5-6 and TRBJ1-2; D gene uncertain. CDR1 and CDR2 (germline): SGHDT, YYEEEE. The CDR3 length is 13 residues. The germline V and J ends were trimmed by 4 bases and 5 bases, with 12 bases remaining between them. Here the CDR3 reads CASSLDGRYGYTF. Written as DNA, the CDR3 is TGTGCCAGCAGCCTGGACGGTCGGTATGGCTACACCTTC.

The CDR3 DNA follows: TGTGCCAGCAGCGTAGGGCTAGCGGGGGGGCAGGCGAATGAGCAGTTCTTC. It is translated as CASSVGLAGGQANEQFF. The chain recombines TRBV9 with TRBJ2-1; 12 positions agree with TRBD2. The CDR3 sequence is 17 residues long. CDR1 SGDLS and CDR2 YYNGEE come from the germline V gene. The J segment lost 7 bases and the V segment lost 0 bases, leaving 8 bases of the junction unmatched.

The genes are TRBV6-5 and TRBJ2-1; tentatively, D is TRBD2 (6 bases). CDR3 length: 14 residues. V lost 8 bases to trimming and J lost 5 bases, with 16 bases between them. Per germline, CDR1 MNHEY and CDR2 SVGAGI. The CDR3 region is CASREGGANNEQFF. Written as DNA, the CDR3 is TGTGCCAGCCGGGAAGGAGGGGCAAACAATGAGCAGTTCTTC.

The chain has TRBV5-1 and TRBJ2-3, with TRBD2 matching over 7 bases. CDR1 is SGHRS, CDR2 YFSETQ, per germline. This CDR3 spans 16 amino acids. Trimming took 4 bases from V and 2 from J; bases not matched to a gene: 10. This chain's CDR3 is CASSPRGAGYTDTQYF. The DNA of the CDR3 is TGCGCCAGCAGCCCGCGGGGAGCGGGGTACACAGATACGCAGTATTTT.